The sequence of this TCR beta chain was determined in a study of blood T cell repertoires in COVID-19. This CDR3 is 11 amino acids long. The V gene lost 7 bases and the J gene lost 4 bases, with 4 bases spanning the gap. The assay was immunoSEQ multiplex PCR, and TCRdb's table has in-frame clones only and misses some. Among around 140,000 clones listed, approximately 87% were seen once. V gene TRBV12-3 or TRBV12-4 combines with J gene TRBJ2-2; D not resolved. The sequencing sample was made of peripheral blood. This sequence originates from a human donor in a cohort sampled during active COVID-19. In DNA form, the CDR3 reads TGTGCCAGCACCTTCACCGGGGAGCTGTTTTTT. This translates into CASTFTGELFF.